These 30 T cell receptor beta chains were sequenced from one sample in a study of shared clonotypes between healthy human individuals. Using immunoSEQ multiplex PCR, the repertoire was profiled, and TCRdb retains in-frame clones only, with some absent. The sample lists around 300,000 clones; roughly 87% were seen once. The specimen sequenced was memory CD8+ T cells sorted from blood. Subset denoted: CD45RO+ cells pooled with CCR7-negative TemRA cells. The receptors stem from a man younger than 35 in good health.

The genes are TRBV28 and TRBJ2-1; unclear D gene. CDR1 and CDR2 from the germline V gene are MDHEN and SYDVKM. The CDR3 extends over 12 amino acids. Trimming removed 5 bases from V and 2 bases from J, with 4 bases in between. CDR3 sequence (DNA): TGTGCCAGCAGTCAGCCCTACAATGAGCAGTTCTTC. This sequence encodes CASSQPYNEQFF.

The V gene is TRBV9, the J gene TRBJ2-3; D uncertain. Looked up from germline, CDR1 is SGDLS and CDR2 is YYNGEE. This CDR3 has 15 residues. Trimming left V 3 bases short and J 2 bases short, with 13 bases between. The CDR3 nucleotides read TGTGCCAGCAGCGCTTGGGCCTCGGACACAGATACGCAGTATTTT. Its protein product is CASSAWASDTDTQYF.

The J gene is TRBJ2-2, the V gene TRBV4-1; D remains unclear. Looked up from germline, CDR1 is MGHRA and CDR2 is YSYEKL. This CDR3 is built from 17 residues. Deletions cut 1 base from V and 0 bases from J, with 12 bases between. CDR3 amino acids: CASSQVGHAANTGELFF. The CDR3 DNA reads as TGCGCCAGCAGCCAAGTAGGGCACGCCGCGAACACCGGGGAGCTGTTTTTT.

The V call is TRBV5-6, the J call TRBJ2-7; weak D call: TRBD1 (7 bases). The CDR3 spans 16 residues. The ends were cut back, 2 bases at V and 1 base at J, with 16 bases in the middle. The germline gives CDR1 SGHDT, CDR2 YYEEEE. This chain's CDR3 is CASSFGPRGVSYEQYF. The CDR3 DNA sequence: TGTGCCAGCAGCTTTGGACCCAGGGGGGTTTCCTACGAGCAGTACTTC.

The gene calls are TRBV27 and TRBJ2-1; D not resolved. CDR3 length: 13 amino acids. Looked up from germline, CDR1 is MNHEY and CDR2 is SMNVEV (reference sequence). Between the trimmed V and J ends, which lost 6 bases and 8 bases, there was a span of 14 bases. CDR3 residues: CASSSWTSDEQFF. CDR3 sequence (DNA): TGTGCCAGCAGCTCCTGGACGAGCGATGAGCAGTTCTTC.

This clone appeared a few times. V and J are TRBV9 and TRBJ2-7; 13 nucleotides match TRBD2. The CDR3 runs 17 residues. After removal of 5 bases from V and 6 bases from J, the junction contained 14 bases not matched to a gene. Germline values: CDR1 SGDLS, CDR2 YYNGEE. In DNA, the CDR3 is TGTGCCAGCAGTGGGGAGGGGACTAGCGGGGCACTTGGCGAGCAGTACTTC. Translated: CASSGEGTSGALGEQYF.

This chain connects TRBV6-1 to TRBJ2-1; no clear D. CDR3 length equals 17 residues. Germline CDR1 reads MNHNS; CDR2 reads SASEGT. V dropped 2 bases and J dropped 0 bases, with 14 bases sitting between them. This CDR3 is CASSESRLVFSYNEQFF. For the CDR3, the DNA is TGTGCCAGCAGTGAATCCCGATTAGTCTTCTCCTACAATGAGCAGTTCTTC.

The chain's CDR3 is CASSHPRLEGSQCNSPLHF. CDR3 DNA: TGCGCCAGCAGTCACCCCCGCCTCGAGGGCTCTCAGTGTAATTCACCCCTCCACTTT. The rearrangement links TRBV23-1 to TRBJ1-6, with D hard to call. TRBV23-1 is labeled an ORF, and its function is uncertain. Trimming pared 3 bases from V and 6 bases from J, leaving 24 bases between. CDR3 length: 19 residues.

Turning to this clone: Relative to the germline gene, one junction end is altered; a read error may explain this. This chain joins TRBV5-1 and TRBJ2-3; 8 bases fit TRBD2. CDR3 size: 15 residues. The germline V gene encodes CDR1 SGHRS and CDR2 YFSETQ. The CDR3 region is CAGSLAGGGTDTQYF. Here the CDR3 DNA reads TGCGCCGGCAGCTTGGCGGGGGGAGGCACAGATACGCAGTATTTT.

The chain is built from TRBV7-9 and TRBJ1-2; D gene uncertain. The germline V gene has CDR1 SEHNR and CDR2 FQNEAQ (reference sequence). V was pared by 5 bases and J by 4 bases, with 14 bases between. There are 14 residues in the CDR3. CDR3 nucleotides: TGTGCCAGCAGCCATAGCGGGGAGAGCTATGGCTACACCTTC. This encodes CASSHSGESYGYTF.

This clone was counted only a few times. J is TRBJ2-7 and V is TRBV25-1; the D is unclear. The CDR3 sequence is 15 residues long. The V gene's germline CDR1 is MGHDK and CDR2 SYGVNS. Trimming removed 5 bases at V and 2 bases at J, with 16 bases between. The CDR3 region has the DNA TGTGCCAGCAGTAACTGGGGTGACAACGCCTACGAGCAGTACTTC. This codes for CASSNWGDNAYEQYF.

V is TRBV2 and J is TRBJ1-2; D ambiguous. V lost 0 bases to trimming and J lost 4 bases, with 15 bases between them. Germline V gene sequence: CDR1 SNHLY, CDR2 FYNNEI. This CDR3 contains 16 residues. The CDR3 reads CASSEASEGSGYGYTF. DNA of the CDR3: TGTGCCAGCAGTGAAGCATCGGAGGGAAGCGGCTATGGCTACACCTTC.

The gene calls are TRBV14 and TRBJ2-2, with D perhaps TRBD1 (6 bases). Germline CDR1 SGHDN, CDR2 FVKESK. This CDR3 has 15 residues. V dropped 4 bases and J dropped 3 bases, with 12 bases sitting between them. The DNA of the CDR3 is TGTGCCAGCAGCCGATTGACAGGAGACACCGGGGAGCTGTTTTTT. Protein sequence: CASSRLTGDTGELFF. Together with reference TRBV14 and TRBJ2-2, the CDR3 gives the full variable domain: EAGVTQFPSHSVIEKGQTVTLRCDPISGHDNLYWYRRVMGKEIKFLLHFVKESKQDESGMPNNRFLAERTGGTYSTLKVQPAELEDSGVYFCASSRLTGDTGELFFGEGSRLTVL.

This clone was observed many times. This chain joins TRBV7-9 and TRBJ1-2; D is unresolved. This CDR3 spans 12 amino acids. Germline-derived CDR1 and CDR2 are SEHNR and FQNEAQ (reference sequence). Trimming took off 5 bases at V and 7 bases at J, with 11 bases between the two ends. The CDR3 DNA sequence: TGTGCCAGCAGCCAAGATGAGGGTGGCTACACCTTC. Its translation is CASSQDEGGYTF.

A note on this clone: A far larger clone is just one base off, so this is likely a read error. The gene calls are TRBV29-1 and TRBJ1-6; maybe TRBD1 (5 bases). The CDR3 spans 13 residues. Deletions cut 6 bases from V and 10 bases from J, with 16 bases between. In germline, CDR1 is SQVTM, CDR2 ANQGSEA. The CDR3 bases are TGCAGCGTCGGCACAGGAGACGAATCACCCCTCCACTTT. As protein: CSVGTGDESPLHF.

This chain connects TRBV27 to TRBJ2-5, with 7 bases fitting TRBD2. The junction had 9 bases not matched to a gene; V was cut back by 0 bases and J by 5 bases. This CDR3 comprises 16 residues. CDR1 is MNHEY, CDR2 SMNVEV, per germline (reference sequence). The CDR3 region is CASSLSASGAHETQYF. The CDR3 nucleotides are TGTGCCAGCAGTTTATCAGCCAGCGGGGCTCATGAGACCCAGTACTTC.

The DNA for the CDR3 is TGCGCCAGCAGCCAGTGGACAGGGGGCCCGGACACTGAAGCTTTCTTT. This encodes CASSQWTGGPDTEAFF. The chain carries TRBV4-1 and TRBJ1-1; 11 positions agree with TRBD1. Trimming at V came to 3 bases and at J to 3 bases, leaving 6 bases not matched to a gene. Germline CDR1 MGHRA, CDR2 YSYEKL. The CDR3 sequence is 16 residues long.

The chain joins TRBV5-1 to TRBJ2-3, with TRBD2 matching 11 bases. This CDR3 has 18 amino acids. The trim removed 1 base at V and 0 bases at J, leaving 7 bases unmatched. CDR1 and CDR2 (germline): SGHRS, YFSETQ. CDR3 in DNA: TGCGCCAGCAGCTTGAAGCTAGCGGGAGGACCCAGCACAGATACGCAGTATTTT. Translating gives CASSLKLAGGPSTDTQYF. Full variable domain (rest looked up from reference TRBV5-1 and TRBJ2-3): KAGVTQTPRYLIKTRGQQVTLSCSPISGHRSVSWYQQTPGQGLQFLFEYFSETQRNKGNFPGRFSGRQFSNSRSEMNVSTLELGDSALYLCASSLKLAGGPSTDTQYFGPGTRLTVL.

The CDR3 region has the DNA TGCGCCAGCAGCCAAGATCTGGCGGGAGGGCGGGGTGAGCAGTTCTTC. Its translation is CASSQDLAGGRGEQFF. This rearrangement joins TRBV4-3 to TRBJ2-1, with 9 bases aligning to TRBD2. Germline CDR1 LGHNA, CDR2 YSLEER. Trimming took 0 bases from V and 9 from J; bases not matched to a gene: 9. The CDR3 covers 16 residues.

The J gene is TRBJ2-3, the V gene TRBV14; 14 bases are shared with TRBD2. V gave up 1 base and J gave up 5 bases; unmatched junction bases: 8. Germline lookup yields CDR1 SGHDN and CDR2 FVKESK. The CDR3 is 18 residues long. The CDR3: CASSQARLAGGHRDTQYF. CDR3 nucleotide sequence: TGTGCCAGCAGCCAAGCACGACTAGCGGGAGGGCATCGAGATACGCAGTATTTT.

This clone was seen only a few times. DNA of the CDR3: TGTGCCTCCACGCGGGGAGAGGAGCTGTTTTTT. Protein sequence: CASTRGEELFF. The chain recombines TRBV30 with TRBJ2-2, with D perhaps TRBD2 (6 bases). Germline V gene lookup returns CDR1 GTSNPN and CDR2 SVGIG (reference sequence). V was clipped by 7 bases and J by 10 bases, with 13 bases between them. The CDR3 length is 11 residues.

The chain has TRBV29-1 and TRBJ1-1; 9 nucleotides align to TRBD1. This CDR3 is 14 amino acids long. Germline loops: CDR1 SQVTM, CDR2 ANQGSEA. V gave up 3 bases and J gave up 3 bases; unmatched junction bases: 5. Written as DNA, the CDR3 is TGCAGCGTTGAGGCAACAGGGGGCTACACTGAAGCTTTCTTT. As protein: CSVEATGGYTEAFF.

The rearrangement joins TRBV7-9 to TRBJ2-6; D not certain. V was pared by 3 bases and J by 2 bases, with 5 bases between. Germline V gives CDR1 SEHNR, CDR2 FQNEAQ (reference sequence). This CDR3 contains 14 residues. DNA of the CDR3: TGTGCCAGCAGCTTTTCCACTGGGGCCAACGTCCTGACTTTC. Its translation is CASSFSTGANVLTF.

V gene TRBV10-2 combines with J gene TRBJ2-3, with 9 positions matching TRBD2. The length of the CDR3 is 16 residues. CDR1 and CDR2 (germline): WSHSY, SAAADI. V lost 1 base, J lost 5 bases, and 7 bases stayed unmatched. The CDR3 nucleotides read TGCGCCAGCAGTGAGTACGGCGGGAGGGCAGGAGATACGCAGTATTTT. Its translation is CASSEYGGRAGDTQYF.

This sequence joins TRBV18 and TRBJ2-2, with no clear D. There are 15 residues in the CDR3. Looked up from germline, CDR1 is KGHSH and CDR2 is LQKENI. V was clipped by 3 bases and J by 6 bases, with 14 bases between them. The DNA for the CDR3 is TGTGCCAGCTCACCCGATCAGGATAGTTCCGGGGAGCTGTTTTTT. It specifies CASSPDQDSSGELFF.

J is TRBJ2-5 and V is TRBV28; weak D call: TRBD1 (5 bases). V lost 7 bases and J lost 4, with 13 bases in between. The V gene's germline CDR1 is MDHEN and CDR2 SYDVKM. The CDR3 is made up of 13 amino acids. As DNA, the CDR3 is TGTGCCAGCAATTCAGGGTGGGGAGAGACCCAGTACTTC. Protein sequence: CASNSGWGETQYF.

The genes are TRBV30 and TRBJ1-2; no clear D gene. The CDR3 totals 12 residues. Trimming removed 2 bases at V and 2 bases at J, with 6 bases between. Per germline, CDR1 GTSNPN and CDR2 SVGIG (reference sequence). The CDR3 DNA is TGTGCCTGGAGTTCCCAAAACTATGGCTACACCTTC. It is translated as CAWSSQNYGYTF. The complete variable domain, with remaining parts taken from reference TRBV30 and TRBJ1-2, reads SQTIHQWPATLVQPVGSPLSLECTVEGTSNPNLYWYRQAAGRGLQLLFYSVGIGQISSEVPQNLSASRPQDRQFILSSKKLLLSDSGFYLCAWSSQNYGYTFGSGTRLTVV.

The V gene is TRBV6-6, the J gene TRBJ1-6; TRBD1 might be the D (6 bases). With 7 bases removed from V and 7 bases from J, the gap between germline ends came to 17 bases. Germline loops: CDR1 MNHNY, CDR2 SVGAGI (reference sequence). This CDR3 comprises 15 residues. The CDR3 coding sequence is TGTGCCAGCACCCAGACAGGAGGTGGCAATTCACCCCTCCACTTT. Amino acids: CASTQTGGGNSPLHF.

The V and J genes are TRBV27 and TRBJ2-7; 10 bases are a match to TRBD2. With V trimmed by 5 bases and J by 5 bases, 9 bases remained unmatched. Germline assignment: CDR1 MNHEY and CDR2 SMNVEV (reference sequence). This CDR3 region has 15 residues. CDR3 sequence reads: CASSTPSGGGNEQYF. CDR3 sequence (DNA): TGTGCCAGCAGTACACCTAGCGGGGGAGGAAACGAGCAGTACTTC.

The rearrangement uses TRBV4-1 and TRBJ2-3; D remains unclear. Germline V gene sequence: CDR1 MGHRA, CDR2 YSYEKL. The CDR3 is made up of 13 amino acids. With 2 bases removed from V and 5 bases from J, the gap between germline ends came to 8 bases. The CDR3 is CASSQYAGDTQYF. The CDR3, as DNA: TGCGCCAGCAGCCAATACGCTGGAGATACGCAGTATTTT.